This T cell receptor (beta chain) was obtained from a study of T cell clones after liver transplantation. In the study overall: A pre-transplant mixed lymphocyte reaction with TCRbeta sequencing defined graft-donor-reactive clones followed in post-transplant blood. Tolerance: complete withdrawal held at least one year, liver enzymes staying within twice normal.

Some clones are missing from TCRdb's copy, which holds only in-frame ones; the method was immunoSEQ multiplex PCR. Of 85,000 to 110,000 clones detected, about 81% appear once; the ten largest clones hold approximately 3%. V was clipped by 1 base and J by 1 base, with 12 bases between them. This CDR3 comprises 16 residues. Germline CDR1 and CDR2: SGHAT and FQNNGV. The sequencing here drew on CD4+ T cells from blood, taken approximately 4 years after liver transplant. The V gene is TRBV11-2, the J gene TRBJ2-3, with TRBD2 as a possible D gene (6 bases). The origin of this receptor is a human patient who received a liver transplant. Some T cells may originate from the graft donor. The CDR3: CASSLVGGEGTDTQYF. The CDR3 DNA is TGTGCCAGCAGCTTAGTCGGAGGGGAGGGCACAGATACGCAGTATTTT.